Listed below are T cell receptor beta chains from one sample, sequenced in a study of T cell responses to AZD1222 COVID-19 vaccine. TCRdb keeps only in-frame clones here, not all; method: immunoSEQ multiplex PCR. Among under 150,000 clones listed, around 88% were seen once. Sequenced here: peripheral blood, sampled on day 0 of AZD1222 vaccination. The receptor source for this set is an adult in good health. Each CDR3 is given with its conserved first and last residue. D genes are given only for firm matches. Expanded clones are given a class, and other clones once, few, many or no size at all.

>TRBJ1-3|-|-|TRBV12-3/TRBV12-4
CASRYVDTIYF
TGTGCCTCCCGCTATGTGGACACCATATATTTT
>TRBJ2-1|TRBD1|-|TRBV9
CASSALGQGAYNEQFF
TGTGCCAGCAGCGCCCTGGGACAGGGGGCCTACAATGAGCAGTTCTTC
>TRBJ1-3|TRBD1|-|TRBV12-3/TRBV12-4
CASRWTGGNTIYF
TGTGCCAGCAGGTGGACAGGGGGAAACACCATATATTTT
>TRBJ2-5|-|-|TRBV24-1
CATGTQQETQYF
TGTGCCACCGGGACTCAACAAGAGACCCAGTACTTC
>TRBJ2-5|-|-|TRBV5-5
CASSFQETQYF
TGTGCCAGCAGCTTCCAAGAGACCCAGTACTTC
>TRBJ1-2|-|-|TRBV18
CASSPGVAVYGYTF
TGTGCCAGCTCACCAGGGGTAGCGGTCTATGGCTACACCTTC
>TRBJ1-5|TRBD1|few|TRBV7-9
CASSLGTGTDQPQHF
TGTGCCAGCAGCTTAGGGACAGGGACAGATCAGCCCCAGCATTTT
>TRBJ2-1|-|-|TRBV3-1/TRBV3-2
CASSQCRPQNEQFF
TGTGCCAGCAGCCAGTGCCGGCCTCAAAATGAGCAGTTCTTC
>TRBJ2-3|-|-|TRBV18
CASSPRQRGERDTQYF
TGTGCCAGCTCACCCCGCCAGCGTGGGGAACGGGATACGCAGTATTTT
>TRBJ2-5|-|-|TRBV19
CASSTSIGGETQYF
TGTGCCAGTAGTACCTCGATTGGAGGGGAGACCCAGTACTTC
>TRBJ1-2|TRBD1|once|TRBV15
CATSPLKGGQGRRNYGYTF
TGTGCCACCAGCCCCCTTAAGGGGGGACAGGGGCGACGGAACTATGGCTACACCTTC
>TRBJ2-7|TRBD2|few|TRBV5-4
CASSPAGEDPYEQYF
TGTGCCAGCAGCCCCGCGGGGGAGGACCCCTACGAGCAGTACTTC
>TRBJ1-4|-|-|TRBV12-3/TRBV12-4
CASSLGTNEKLFF
TGTGCCAGCAGTTTAGGGACCAATGAAAAACTGTTTTTT
>TRBJ2-1|-|-|TRBV6-5
CASSFYQEQGEQFF
TGTGCCAGCAGTTTCTACCAGGAACAAGGGGAGCAGTTCTTC
>TRBJ1-2|TRBD1|-|TRBV18
CASSKRDSKNYGYTF
TGTGCCAGCTCTAAGAGGGACAGCAAGAACTATGGCTACACCTTC
>TRBJ2-7|-|-|TRBV6-2/TRBV6-3
CASSIEETYEQYF
TGTGCCAGCAGTATAGAGGAGACCTACGAGCAGTACTTC
>TRBJ1-2|-|-|TRBV21-1
CASSSRLYGYTF
TGTGCCAGCAGCTCCCGGCTCTATGGCTACACCTTC
>TRBJ1-2|-|-|TRBV9
CASSVVGKGYTF
TGTGCCAGCAGCGTAGTAGGGAAGGGCTACACCTTC
>TRBJ2-7|-|-|TRBV12-5
CASALAPPYEQYF
TGTGCTAGTGCCCTGGCGCCCCCCTACGAGCAGTACTTC
>TRBJ1-2|TRBD1|-|TRBV5-1
CASSPAGQGAFFYGYTF
TGCGCCAGCAGCCCGGCGGGACAGGGGGCTTTTTTCTATGGCTACACCTTC
>TRBJ2-1|-|-|TRBV24-1
CATSVPNRNEQFF
TGTGCCACCAGTGTCCCTAACCGTAATGAGCAGTTCTTC
>TRBJ2-7|-|-|TRBV28
CASHRRAYEQYF
TGTGCCAGCCATCGGAGGGCCTACGAGCAGTACTTC
>TRBJ2-7|TRBD1|few|TRBV3-1/TRBV3-2
CASSQGDRTSEQYF
TGTGCCAGCAGCCAAGGGGACAGGACTTCCGAGCAGTACTTC
>TRBJ2-5|-|once|TRBV5-6
CASSKLGSQETQYF
TGTGCCAGCAGCAAATTAGGGTCGCAAGAGACCCAGTACTTC
>TRBJ2-5|-|-|TRBV6-1
CASRTGTQETQYF
TGTGCCAGCAGAACCGGGACGCAAGAGACCCAGTACTTC
>TRBJ1-3|-|-|TRBV7-2
CASSLSGSGNTIYF
TGTGCCAGCAGCTTATCCGGATCTGGAAACACCATATATTTT
>TRBJ1-2|-|once|TRBV4-2
CASSQEAGYNGYTF
TGTGCCAGCAGCCAAGAAGCGGGGTACAATGGCTACACCTTC
>TRBJ1-1|-|once|TRBV20-1
CSETGNTEAFF
TGCAGCGAAACAGGGAACACTGAAGCTTTCTTT
>TRBJ2-5|-|-|TRBV7-3
CASSYGDLGTQYF
TGTGCCAGCAGTTACGGGGACTTGGGGACCCAGTACTTC
>TRBJ1-2|TRBD1|-|TRBV6-5
CASRSGQAYGYTF
TGTGCCAGCAGGTCGGGACAGGCCTATGGCTACACCTTC
>TRBJ1-6|-|few|TRBV6-5
CASSYRGWDSPLHF
TGTGCCAGCAGTTATCGGGGGTGGGATTCACCCCTCCACTTT
>TRBJ2-2|-|once|TRBV11-2
CASSPPGSNTGELFF
TGTGCCAGCAGCCCCCCAGGGAGCAACACCGGGGAGCTGTTTTTT
>TRBJ2-7|TRBD2|-|TRBV5-4
CASSSGLAGGRQSGGEQYF
TGTGCCAGCAGCTCAGGACTAGCGGGGGGGCGACAGTCAGGAGGCGAGCAGTACTTC
>TRBJ2-7|-|-|TRBV19
CASSIAEVAYYEQYF
TGTGCCAGTAGTATCGCAGAGGTCGCTTACTACGAGCAGTACTTC
>TRBJ2-3|-|-|TRBV5-8
CASSLTGRTDTQYF
TGTGCCAGCAGCTTGACAGGCCGCACAGATACGCAGTATTTT
>TRBJ1-2|-|-|TRBV19
CASSRYTGNYGYTF
TGTGCCAGTAGTAGATACACAGGGAACTATGGCTACACCTTC
>TRBJ1-5|-|once|TRBV3-1/TRBV3-2
CASSLGEAGGNQPQHF
TGTGCCAGCAGTCTTGGGGAGGCGGGAGGCAATCAGCCCCAGCATTTT
>TRBJ1-2|-|-|TRBV3-1/TRBV3-2
CASSQGPRGYTF
TGTGCCAGCAGCCAGGGGCCGCGCGGCTACACCTTC
>TRBJ1-2|-|-|TRBV7-9
CASSVGTAYGYTF
TGTGCCAGCAGCGTGGGTACAGCTTATGGCTACACCTTC
>TRBJ1-3|TRBD1|-|TRBV24-1
CATSDWARTGGAGNTIYF
TGTGCCACCAGTGATTGGGCCCGGACAGGGGGCGCGGGGAACACCATATATTTT
>TRBJ1-2|-|once|TRBV11-2
CASSSSGQGVGYTF
TGTGCCAGCAGCTCCAGTGGGCAGGGCGTGGGCTACACCTTC
>TRBJ1-2|-|-|TRBV28
CASSLSKVGGAGYGYTF
TGTGCCAGCAGTTTATCGAAGGTTGGGGGCGCAGGATATGGCTACACCTTC
>TRBJ1-1|-|-|TRBV28
CAAGGANTEAFF
TGTGCCGCGGGAGGGGCCAACACTGAAGCTTTCTTT
>TRBJ1-2|-|-|TRBV7-2
CASSLWEEYGYTF
TGTGCCAGCAGCTTATGGGAGGAGTACGGCTACACCTTC
>TRBJ1-2|TRBD1|-|TRBV6-6
CASSDRAAGDDTF
TGTGCCAGCAGCGACAGGGCCGCCGGGGACGACACCTTC
>TRBJ2-3|-|-|TRBV12-3/TRBV12-4
CASSLAVLDTQYF
TGTGCCAGCAGTTTAGCCGTGCTAGATACGCAGTATTTT
>TRBJ1-2|-|-|TRBV15
CATSKAPLEIYGYTF
TGTGCCACCAGCAAAGCCCCTTTGGAGATCTATGGCTACACCTTC
>TRBJ2-2|TRBD2|-|TRBV19
CASTEAGGPTGELFF
TGTGCCAGTACAGAGGCGGGGGGGCCAACCGGGGAGCTGTTTTTT